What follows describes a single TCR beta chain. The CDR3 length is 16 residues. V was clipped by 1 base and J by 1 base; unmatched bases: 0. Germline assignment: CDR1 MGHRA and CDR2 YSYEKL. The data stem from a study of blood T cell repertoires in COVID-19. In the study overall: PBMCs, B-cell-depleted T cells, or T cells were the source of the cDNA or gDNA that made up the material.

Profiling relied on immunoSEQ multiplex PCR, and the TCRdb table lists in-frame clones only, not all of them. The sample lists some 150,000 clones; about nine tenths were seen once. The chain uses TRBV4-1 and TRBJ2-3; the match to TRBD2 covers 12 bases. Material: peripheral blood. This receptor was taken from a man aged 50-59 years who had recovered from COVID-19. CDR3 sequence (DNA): TGCGCCAGCAGCCAAGGACTAGCGGGGGGCACAGATACGCAGTATTTT. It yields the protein CASSQGLAGGTDTQYF.